The source of this TCR beta chain is a study of blood T cell repertoires in COVID-19. At the level of the study: Samples taken during acute and convalescent COVID-19 were collected in the United States, Italy and Spain. Nucleic acid was either cDNA or gDNA, and it came from T cells, B-cell-depleted T cells, or PBMCs.

In the authors' workflow: Reference gene primer amplification in the assay estimated nucleated cell counts. The assay was immunoSEQ multiplex PCR, and TCRdb's table has in-frame clones only and misses some. V and J calls and clone size follow that table, whereas D and trimming were derived from the DNA. The sample carries more than 120,000 clones, just under 90% recorded once. The table lists this clone with a count of one. Germline CDR1 reads SEHNR; CDR2 reads FQNEAQ (reference sequence). The CDR3 runs to 14 residues. Trimming shortened V by 3 bases and J by 2 bases, and 11 bases separated the two germline ends.

The V gene is TRBV7-9, the J gene TRBJ2-7, with D tentatively TRBD1 (6 bases). The sequenced material came from peripheral blood. The sequence came from a woman aged 45-59 years with active or convalescent COVID-19. The CDR3 region has the DNA TGTGCCAGCAGCTTTGGGGGCAGGCCCTACGAGCAGTACTTC. Amino acid sequence: CASSFGGRPYEQYF. Filled out from reference TRBV7-9 and TRBJ2-7, the complete variable domain reads DTGVSQNPRHKITKRGQNVTFRCDPISEHNRLYWYRQTLGQGPEFLTYFQNEAQLEKSRLLSDRFSAERPKGSFSTLEIQRTEQGDSAMYLCASSFGGRPYEQYFGPGTRLTVT.